In its sample, the clone carrying this T cell receptor (beta chain) was seen once. Its antigen is still unknown. CDR3 length: 13 residues. Trimming left V 4 bases short and J 5 bases short, with 13 bases between. Germline lookup yields CDR1 SGDLS and CDR2 YYNGEE. The PCR used 60 Vbeta and 13 Jbeta primers. Sequenced by immunoSEQ multiplex PCR; TCRdb stores in-frame clones only, minus some. The table shows roughly 110,000 clones, with about 70% occurring only once. This entry is derived from a study of cytomegalovirus exposure and HLA in healthy donors. Study-level information: A previous analysis identified more than 100 million unique TCR beta sequences derived from 180 million or so T cells.

The study's findings and limits: Immune exposure was documented only through CMV serostatus. A missense variant in DCLRE1C was later tied to TCR beta V- and J-gene trimming.

Sequences were obtained from PBMCs. V and J are TRBV9 and TRBJ2-7; D remains unclear. The clonotype was recovered from a boy aged 5-17 years in good health and CMV-seronegative. Here the CDR3 reads CASSPVLSHEQYF. The CDR3 coding sequence is TGTGCCAGCAGCCCTGTGTTAAGCCACGAGCAGTACTTC.